These T cell receptor beta chains were read from a single sample in a study of cytomegalovirus exposure and HLA in healthy donors. TCRdb's table, derived via immunoSEQ multiplex PCR, lists solely in-frame clones and lacks some. The data hold about 150,000 clones, with over 60% observed a single time. Sequencing used PBMCs. These receptors were obtained from a male donor in good health and CMV-seronegative. The conserved cysteine and the conserved F or W are not part of the CDR3 here. Clone size is given for some rows only: seen once, a few or many times, or a class if the clone is expanded.

>TRBJ1-5|.|TRBV5-1
ASSLFYGGNQPQH
>TRBJ2-1|.|TRBV7-9
ASSILPGQGVGEQF
>TRBJ2-1|.|TRBV4-3
ASSSSGRYNEQF
>TRBJ1-2|few|TRBV10-3
AISPSGQGGDYGYT
>TRBJ1-1|.|TRBV7-8
ASSQFSDTEAF
>TRBJ1-4|.|TRBV18
ASSPEIKRAYPGLF
>TRBJ2-3|few|TRBV15
ATSSDTTGVHTDTQY
>TRBJ2-1|.|TRBV7-2
ASSLEGTVGQF
>TRBJ2-2|.|TRBV7-3
ASSLQGTNTGELF
>TRBJ2-7|.|TRBV27
ASSLFPSGNQY
>TRBJ1-1|few|TRBV10-3
AISMGQGATEAF
>TRBJ2-1|.|TRBV7-3
ASSRVPNEQF
>TRBJ1-1|.|TRBV2
ARLGAGGTEAF